These 18 T cell receptor beta chains share one sample of origin, sequenced in a study of blood T cells in healthy people across ages. Using a J-beta primer mix together with a sample-barcoded 5' primer, a second PCR was run for roughly 6 to 11 cycles. TCRdb called the 5' RACE reads again in MiXCR, with one record for every CDR3 protein. The repertoire holds some 800,000 distinct CDR3 sequences, with 44% as singletons. The sequenced sample was blood. The source is a man aged 55 to 69 in good health.

This clonotype was counted between two and nine times. The J gene is TRBJ2-6, the V gene TRBV5-1; D is ambiguous. The CDR3 covers 18 residues. CDR1 SGHRS and CDR2 YFSETQ come from the germline V gene. Between the trimmed V and J ends, which lost 2 bases and 1 base, there was a span of 16 bases. The CDR3 sequence is CASSLGPLRGSGANVLTF. Written as DNA, the CDR3 is TGCGCCAGCAGCTTAGGACCGTTACGAGGTTCTGGGGCCAACGTCCTGACTTTC.

The CDR3 protein is CATSRDLSRPNEKLFF. The CDR3 nucleotides are TGTGCCACCAGCAGAGACTTGTCCAGGCCCAATGAAAAACTGTTTTTT. This chain connects TRBV15 to TRBJ1-4; D uncertain. The CDR3 extends over 16 amino acids. The V end was cut by 0 bases, the J end by 5 bases, with 13 bases between. Germline CDR1 reads LNHNV; CDR2 reads YYDKDF (reference sequence).

This clonotype was counted a few times. The CDR3 spells CATSGTGNNNNEQFF. CDR3 bases: TGTGCCACCAGTGGGACAGGAAACAATAACAATGAGCAGTTCTTC. The chain carries TRBV24-1 and TRBJ2-1; TRBD1 matches at 7 bases. CDR1 is KGHDR, CDR2 SFDVKD, per germline. V lost 5 bases, J lost 5 bases, and 8 bases stayed unmatched. The CDR3 length is 15 residues.

This clonotype was seen more than once but under ten times. V usage is TRBV20-1 and J usage is TRBJ1-2, with D possibly TRBD1 on 5 matching bases. V shed 2 bases and J shed 1 base, with 11 bases lying between them. Germline values: CDR1 DFQATT, CDR2 SNEGSKA (reference sequence). CDR3 length: 14 residues. For the CDR3, the DNA is TGCAGTGCTAGACGGGGGGATTATAACTATGGCTACACCTTC. It translates to CSARRGDYNYGYTF.

This clonotype came up a few times. The chain uses TRBV6-5 and TRBJ2-7; no clear D gene. With 0 bases removed from V and 0 bases from J, the gap between germline ends came to 9 bases. Germline CDR1 is MNHEY and CDR2 is SVGAGI. This CDR3 is 15 amino acids long. CDR3 nucleotide sequence: TGTGCCAGCAGTTACTCCGCAGATACCTCCTACGAGCAGTACTTC. Translation: CASSYSADTSYEQYF.

The rearrangement links TRBV5-5 to TRBJ2-1; the D is unclear. Germline V gene lookup returns CDR1 SGHKS and CDR2 YYEKEE (reference sequence). Trimming pared 0 bases from V and 10 bases from J, leaving 17 bases between. The CDR3 length is 15 residues. The CDR3 sequence is CASSLEWQNFYEQFF. The CDR3 coding sequence is TGTGCCAGCAGCTTGGAGTGGCAGAACTTCTACGAGCAGTTCTTC. The full variable domain, completed using reference TRBV5-5 and TRBJ2-1, is DAGVTQSPTHLIKTRGQQVTLRCSPISGHKSVSWYQQVLGQGPQFIFQYYEKEERGRGNFPDRFSARQFPNYSSELNVNALLLGDSALYLCASSLEWQNFYEQFFGPGTRLTVL.

This clonotype showed up many times. J is TRBJ2-5 and V is TRBV2, with D unclear. V gave up 7 bases and J gave up 3 bases, with 6 bases separating them. This CDR3 spans 11 amino acids. The germline CDR1 and CDR2 sequences are SNHLY and FYNNEI. CDR3 in DNA: TGTGCCAGCATATTTGAAGAGACCCAGTACTTC. Translating it yields CASIFEETQYF. The whole variable domain, filled in from reference TRBV2 and TRBJ2-5, reads EPEVTQTPSHQVTQMGQEVILRCVPISNHLYFYWYRQILGQKVEFLVSFYNNEISEKSEIFDDQFSVERPDGSNFTLKIRSTKLEDSAMYFCASIFEETQYFGPGTRLLVL.

V usage is TRBV6-5 and J usage is TRBJ2-3; weak D call: TRBD1 (6 bases). Germline V CDR1 and CDR2: MNHEY, SVGAGI. V lost 8 bases, J lost 0 bases, and 15 bases lay in between. This CDR3 region has 15 residues. As DNA, the CDR3 is TGTGCCAGCGGACCCCTGGGGGCTAGCACAGATACGCAGTATTTT. Protein: CASGPLGASTDTQYF.

This clonotype has a count of ten or more. V usage is TRBV15 and J usage is TRBJ2-1; 10 nucleotides agree with TRBD1. V was pared by 8 bases and J by 9 bases, with 10 bases of the junction left unmatched. This CDR3 has 14 amino acids. The germline V gene encodes CDR1 LNHNV and CDR2 YYDKDF (reference sequence). CDR3 in amino acids: CATGSGTGVVEQFF. The DNA of the CDR3 is TGTGCCACCGGCTCCGGGACAGGGGTGGTTGAGCAGTTCTTC.

This clonotype was counted between two and nine times. In DNA form, the CDR3 reads TGTGCCAGCAGTTCAAACAGGGGAGATAACTATGGCTACACCTTC. This gives the protein CASSSNRGDNYGYTF. The V and J genes are TRBV5-4 and TRBJ1-2; 7 bases map to TRBD1. This CDR3 is built from 15 residues. The V and J ends lost 5 bases and 1 base, in that order; junction bases with no gene match: 8. Germline-derived CDR1 and CDR2 are SGHNT and YYREEE (reference sequence). The variable domain in full, with the rest retrieved from reference TRBV5-4 and TRBJ1-2, is ETGVTQSPTHLIKTRGQQVTLRCSSQSGHNTVSWYQQALGQGPQFIFQYYREEENGRGNFPPRFSGLQFPNYSSELNVNALELDDSALYLCASSSNRGDNYGYTFGSGTRLTVV.

This clonotype was recorded once. The chain employs TRBV6-2 or TRBV6-3 and TRBJ2-3; 9 nucleotides align to TRBD2. The germline CDR1 and CDR2 sequences are MNHEY and SVGEGT. With 4 bases clipped from V and 1 base from J, the junction kept 12 bases outside the gene matches. The length of the CDR3 is 18 residues. CDR3 loop: CASSSLAGLVSGTDTQYF. The CDR3 nucleotides read TGTGCCAGCAGTTCTCTAGCGGGGCTTGTCTCCGGCACAGATACGCAGTATTTT.

This clonotype came up many times. This sequence joins TRBV5-1 and TRBJ2-5; 8 positions match TRBD1. The trim removed 4 bases at V and 5 bases at J, leaving 7 bases unmatched. This CDR3 is 14 amino acids long. The V gene's germline CDR1 is SGHRS and CDR2 YFSETQ. For the CDR3, the DNA is TGCGCCAGCAGCCTAGGACAGGGAATGGAGACCCAGTACTTC. Translated: CASSLGQGMETQYF.

The J gene is TRBJ1-5, the V gene TRBV7-2; unclear D gene. CDR3 length: 15 residues. The V gene's germline CDR1 is SGHTA and CDR2 FQGNSA. Trimming removed 0 bases from V and 2 bases from J, with 8 bases in between. The CDR3 DNA sequence: TGTGCCAGCAGCTTAGCGCCGAGAGGCAATCAGCCCCAGCATTTT. Translated, it gives CASSLAPRGNQPQHF.

V usage is TRBV7-2 and J usage is TRBJ1-6; 7 bases align to TRBD1. The CDR3 runs to 19 residues. Unmatched junction bases numbered 10, after V lost 2 bases and J lost 0 bases. CDR1 and CDR2 from the germline V gene are SGHTA and FQGNSA. The CDR3 nucleotides are TGTGCCAGCAGCTTACTCGGGCAGGCAGGGGGCTCCTATAATTCACCCCTCCACTTT. Translation: CASSLLGQAGGSYNSPLHF.

For this clonotype: A much larger clone differs by one base, so this may be a read error. The chain joins TRBV6-1 to TRBJ1-2; no reliable D call. V lost 7 bases and J lost 0, with 3 bases in between. Germline CDR1 reads MNHNS; CDR2 reads SASEGT. There are 11 residues in the CDR3. The CDR3 DNA sequence: TGTGCCAGCACCCCTAACTATGGCTACACCTTC. Translating it yields CASTPNYGYTF.

This clonotype has just a few counts. This chain connects TRBV5-6 to TRBJ2-7; D is uncertain. Germline V gives CDR1 SGHDT, CDR2 YYEEEE. CDR3 length: 15 amino acids. Trimming pared 0 bases from V and 3 bases from J, leaving 13 bases between. The CDR3 region is CASSLVHDGYYEQYF. As DNA, the CDR3 is TGTGCCAGCAGCTTGGTTCACGATGGGTACTACGAGCAGTACTTC.

This clonotype was counted only a few times. This sequence joins TRBV9 and TRBJ2-5; 9 positions agree with TRBD1. V lost 4 bases to trimming and J lost 4 bases; unmatched junction nucleotides: 2. Germline CDR1 SGDLS, CDR2 YYNGEE. CDR3 size: 13 residues. CDR3 sequence (DNA): TGTGCCAGCAGCTGGACAGGGGTAGAGACCCAGTACTTC. Translation gives CASSWTGVETQYF.

On this clonotype itself: The junction shows a germline mismatch at one end, possibly a read error. V usage is TRBV4-1 and J usage is TRBJ2-5; 7 bases agree with TRBD2. Looked up from germline, CDR1 is MGHRA and CDR2 is YSYEKL. CDR3 length equals 14 residues. The CDR3 region has the DNA TGCACCAGCAGCCAGGGACTAACCCAAGAGACCCAGTACTTC. As protein: CTSSQGLTQETQYF.